This T cell receptor (beta chain) is drawn from a study of T cell repertoires in cytomegalovirus infection. Study-wide context: Public TCR beta signature analysis indicated the presence of both CMV infection and matching HLA type.

In this sample, this clonotype turned up a few times. The target antigen is unknown. Study-wide points: CMV-specific TCR beta clonotypes restricted by HLA-C were the ones dominating the ex vivo response. Individuals carrying CMV plus the relevant HLA were identified by cumulative frequency of public TCR beta families.

TCRdb analysed the reads with MiXCR anew, one entry per CDR3 protein. The sample has fewer than 250,000 distinct CDR3 sequences, roughly 12% seen once. Germline-derived CDR1 and CDR2 are SGDLS and YYNGEE. With 4 bases clipped from V and 0 bases from J, the junction kept 4 bases outside the gene matches. The CDR3 extends over 14 amino acids. The material sequenced was PBMCs. This sequence originates from a human donor in good health (CMV status not recorded). Some clones in this sample may be carry-over from other donors' samples. J is TRBJ2-7 and V is TRBV9, with 7 bases identical to TRBD2. CDR3 in amino acids: CASSSSGDSYEQYF. The CDR3, as DNA: TGTGCCAGCAGCTCTAGCGGAGACTCCTACGAGCAGTACTTC.